This TCR beta chain appears in the sequencing data of a study of blood T cell repertoires in COVID-19. Study in general: Samples of COVID-19 (acute and convalescent) were obtained from the United States, Italy and Spain.

Libraries were prepared by immunoSEQ multiplex PCR; TCRdb keeps only in-frame clonotypes and omits some of them. The table records some 390,000 clones, about 90% of them present only once. The receptor's source is a woman aged 60-75 years with COVID-19, enrolled during active disease. Material: peripheral blood.

DNA for the CDR3: TGTGCCAGCAGTTACTCGAGCGGGGCAAGCACAGATACGCAGTATTTT. It is translated as CASSYSSGASTDTQYF. This chain links TRBV6-5 with TRBJ2-3, with 7 bases identical to TRBD2. J gave up 0 bases and V 0 bases, and 3 bases lay outside the gene matches. The length of the CDR3 is 16 residues. CDR1 and CDR2 (germline): MNHEY, SVGAGI.